The 22 T cell receptor beta chains below were found in one sample sequenced in a study of CD8+ T cells in alopecia areata (dated by TCRdb to the late 2010s). Reading the label with the study, this specimen's time point is: roughly 24 weeks on oral tofacitinib. Interpreted using the paper, the treatment or condition label stands for: oral pan-JAK inhibitor, 5-10 mg twice daily. Libraries were built with the immunoSEQ multiplex PCR assay. RNA was extracted from all samples and reverse transcribed into cDNA as template for TCR sequencing. TCRdb took over this immuneACCESS table, retaining in-frame rearrangements with V and J assigned. Such tables are incomplete; in checked studies, under half of the missing clones stem from an unresolved V gene, and the remainder is unexplained. Counted in this sample were about 42,000 clones; 80% to 95% of them appeared once. The ten largest clones add up to under 20% of the sample.

Sequencing was performed on CD8+ T cells sorted from blood, taken at week 24, from a patient treated with tofacitinib. The receptor source for this set is a human donor with alopecia areata.

This clone has only one observation. The rearrangement uses TRBV4-2 and TRBJ2-5; 13 bases fit TRBD2. The CDR3 is 15 amino acids. Germline CDR1 reads LGHNA; CDR2 reads YNFKEQ. V was clipped by 4 bases and J by 9 bases; unmatched bases: 8. This CDR3 reads CASSLTSGGSRAQYF. The DNA for the CDR3 is TGTGCCAGCAGCCTGACTAGCGGGGGGTCAAGGGCCCAGTACTTC.

This clone was found once. This chain connects TRBV4-3 to TRBJ2-7, with D possibly matching TRBD1 (7 bases). The V end lost 0 bases, the J end lost 2 bases, and 11 bases lay between the germline ends. There are 15 residues in the CDR3. Germline-derived CDR1 and CDR2 are LGHNA and YSLEER. The CDR3 here is CASSQDGGTAYEQYF. In DNA form, the CDR3 reads TGCGCCAGCAGCCAAGATGGAGGGACAGCCTACGAGCAGTACTTC.

Only one count was recorded for this clone. CDR3 loop: CATSSSSGTEAYEQYF. Here the CDR3 DNA reads TGTGCCACCAGCAGCAGCTCCGGGACCGAAGCCTACGAGCAGTACTTC. The rearrangement uses TRBV15 and TRBJ2-7; D possibly uses TRBD1 or TRBD2 (5 bases each). This CDR3 comprises 16 residues. V was shortened by 3 bases and J by 2 bases, with 17 bases between the two germline ends. CDR1 LNHNV and CDR2 YYDKDF come from the germline V gene (reference sequence).

The chain couples TRBV29-1 to TRBJ2-3, with D perhaps matching TRBD1 (5 bases). This CDR3 region has 15 residues. V was trimmed by 0 bases and J by 1 base, leaving 11 bases between them. Germline V CDR1 and CDR2: SQVTM, ANQGSEA. CDR3 sequence reads: CSVEDPETGTDTQYF. The CDR3 nucleotides are TGCAGCGTTGAAGATCCCGAGACAGGCACAGATACGCAGTATTTT.

The rearrangement links TRBV28 to TRBJ1-1; no reliable D call. This CDR3 has 14 residues. Germline loops: CDR1 MDHEN, CDR2 SYDVKM. V gave up 6 bases and J gave up 4 bases, with 15 bases separating them. The CDR3 nucleotides are TGTGCCAGCAGCCCCGGGAGGGAGACCACTGAAGCTTTCTTT. Its translation is CASSPGRETTEAFF.

The rearrangement links TRBV29-1 to TRBJ2-2; 9 bases match TRBD1. The CDR3 sequence is 18 residues long. The V gene end was trimmed by 6 bases and the J gene end by 3 bases; junction bases not matched to a gene: 17. Germline-derived CDR1 and CDR2 are SQVTM and ANQGSEA. The CDR3 loop reads CSVSPGQGARKDTGELFF. The CDR3 DNA reads TGCAGCGTGTCCCCGGGACAGGGTGCAAGAAAGGACACCGGGGAGCTGTTTTTT.

The gene calls are TRBV2 and TRBJ1-5; D ambiguous. The V gene lost 8 bases and the J gene lost 4 bases, with 12 bases spanning the gap. The germline CDR1 and CDR2 sequences are SNHLY and FYNNEI. CDR3 length: 13 residues. In DNA, the CDR3 is TGTGCCAGCGGAGGGAGGGTTAATCAGCCCCAGCATTTT. This sequence encodes CASGGRVNQPQHF.

This chain joins TRBV4-1 and TRBJ1-6; D gene uncertain. The CDR3 contains 16 residues. The germline CDR1 and CDR2 sequences are MGHRA and YSYEKL. Trimming left V 0 bases short and J 8 bases short, with 14 bases between. CDR3 DNA: TGCGCCAGCAGCCAAGAGGTCCCGCCCGGGGATTCACCCCTCCACTTT. Encoded protein: CASSQEVPPGDSPLHF.

This clone occurred once. V gene TRBV2 combines with J gene TRBJ2-7; the D gene is possibly TRBD1 (6 bases). V was cut by 4 bases and J by 5 bases, with 15 bases left in between. Germline lookup yields CDR1 SNHLY and CDR2 FYNNEI. The CDR3 covers 14 residues. The CDR3 DNA reads TGTGCCAGCAGTGCAGGCCAGCCAGGGGACGAGCAGTACTTC. Encoded protein: CASSAGQPGDEQYF. The complete variable domain, with remaining parts taken from reference TRBV2 and TRBJ2-7, reads EPEVTQTPSHQVTQMGQEVILRCVPISNHLYFYWYRQILGQKVEFLVSFYNNEISEKSEIFDDQFSVERPDGSNFTLKIRSTKLEDSAMYFCASSAGQPGDEQYFGPGTRLTVT.

The genes are TRBV28 and TRBJ2-3; 9 bases line up with TRBD2. This CDR3 has 16 residues. V gave up 2 bases and J gave up 4 bases; unmatched junction bases: 7. Germline V gene lookup returns CDR1 MDHEN and CDR2 SYDVKM. The CDR3 region has the DNA TGTGCCAGCAGTTTAGCGGGGGGGCCTGATCCAGATACGCAGTATTTT. It codes for CASSLAGGPDPDTQYF.

This clone turned up a few times. V and J are TRBV29-1 and TRBJ2-1; D gene ambiguous. Germline CDR1 reads SQVTM; CDR2 reads ANQGSEA. Trimming took 4 bases from V and 7 from J, leaving 8 bases between them. This CDR3 contains 11 residues. CDR3 bases: TGCAGCGTTGGTTCCGGGAATGAGCAGTTCTTC. Protein sequence: CSVGSGNEQFF.

The chain couples TRBV7-6 to TRBJ2-5, with no clear D. Germline V gives CDR1 SGHVS, CDR2 FNYEAQ. This CDR3 is built from 13 residues. V lost 1 base, J lost 5 bases, and 8 bases lay in between. The CDR3 region has the DNA TGTGCCAGCAGCTTAGTGTCGTTGGAGACCCAGTACTTC. Translation: CASSLVSLETQYF.

This chain links TRBV4-1 with TRBJ2-3; 7 nucleotides match TRBD1. This CDR3 is 16 amino acids long. Germline CDR1 and CDR2: MGHRA and YSYEKL. The V segment lost 1 base and the J segment 5 bases; nucleotides outside the gene matches: 9. The CDR3 DNA reads TGCGCCAGCAGCCAAGTTCCAGGGGGTGGTATAGATACGCAGTATTTT. Amino acid sequence: CASSQVPGGGIDTQYF.

This clone was recorded once. This chain uses TRBV7-9 with TRBJ1-5; 10 bases align to TRBD1. CDR1 SEHNR and CDR2 FQNEAQ come from the germline V gene (reference sequence). V lost 5 bases to trimming and J lost 7 bases; unmatched junction nucleotides: 8. This CDR3 contains 15 residues. The CDR3 bases are TGTGCCAGCAGCAGAGACGGGACAGGGGACCAGCCCCAGCATTTT. This codes for CASSRDGTGDQPQHF.

The genes are TRBV29-1 and TRBJ1-1, with a tentative D call TRBD1 (5 bases). V lost 1 base and J lost 0, with 9 bases in between. Per the germline V gene, CDR1 is SQVTM and CDR2 is ANQGSEA. This CDR3 contains 14 residues. The CDR3 DNA follows: TGCAGCGTTGAAGGGGGGGGTCTGAACACTGAAGCTTTCTTT. Translating gives CSVEGGGLNTEAFF.

Turning to this clone: The junction differs from germline at one of its ends, possibly a read error. DNA of the CDR3: TGTGCCAGCAGTTTAGCGGGGGACTCCTACGAGCAGTACTTC. This gives the protein CASSLAGDSYEQYF. This chain connects TRBV7-6 to TRBJ2-7, with 9 bases that match TRBD2. The CDR3 is 14 amino acids. Germline-derived CDR1 and CDR2 are SGHVS and FNYEAQ.

This clone came up once. The V call is TRBV5-5, the J call TRBJ2-5; D assignment may be TRBD1 or TRBD2 (5 bases each). Trimming removed 1 base at V and 5 bases at J, with 15 bases between. Germline-derived CDR1 and CDR2 are SGHKS and YYEKEE (reference sequence). The CDR3 length is 15 residues. CDR3 DNA: TGTGCCAGCAGCTTGCTAGGCAGGGAGCTGGAGACCCAGTACTTC. Amino acids: CASSLLGRELETQYF.

This clone was seen a few times. The chain couples TRBV27 to TRBJ2-1; 10 bases agree with TRBD1. The CDR3 loop spans 13 amino acids. Trimming cost V 8 bases and J 3 bases; bases outside gene matches: 1. CDR1 MNHEY and CDR2 SMNVEV come from the germline V gene (reference sequence). CDR3 in DNA: TGTGCCAGCCGGGACAGGGGCTACAATGAGCAGTTCTTC. It specifies CASRDRGYNEQFF.

This chain connects TRBV29-1 to TRBJ1-1; D is unclear. CDR3 size: 11 residues. Looked up from germline, CDR1 is SQVTM and CDR2 is ANQGSEA. Trimming cost V 5 bases and J 4 bases, with 8 bases left between them. The CDR3 DNA reads as TGCAGCGTTCTCACGGGCACTGAAGCTTTCTTT. As protein: CSVLTGTEAFF.

The chain has TRBV28 and TRBJ2-1; either TRBD1 or TRBD2 may supply D (5 bases each). V lost 6 bases, J lost 2 bases, and 20 bases lay in between. The length of the CDR3 is 17 residues. The V gene's germline CDR1 is MDHEN and CDR2 SYDVKM. CDR3 sequence: CASRGTDTYGTYNEQFF. The CDR3 nucleotides read TGTGCCAGCAGGGGGACCGACACCTACGGAACCTACAATGAGCAGTTCTTC.

The chain joins TRBV13 to TRBJ2-1; D gene ambiguous. Germline-derived CDR1 and CDR2 are PRHDT and FYEKMQ (reference sequence). The CDR3 is 13 amino acids. Trimming cost V 8 bases and J 7 bases, with 15 bases left between them. The CDR3 is CASGEAVRNEQFF. The CDR3 DNA is TGTGCCAGCGGCGAGGCAGTTAGGAATGAGCAGTTCTTC.

This rearrangement joins TRBV21-1 to TRBJ2-5; the DNA was not compared with TRBD2, the D call given in the table. TRBV21-1 is tagged as a pseudogene. This CDR3 comprises 16 residues. CDR3 bases: TGTGCCAGCAGCAAAGTGAGAAAGAGCGGGAAAGAGACCCAGTACTTC. Translated: CASSKVRKSGKETQYF.